The count of the clone carrying this T cell receptor beta chain is one. Its antigen is undetermined. Germline V gives CDR1 KGHDR, CDR2 SFDVKD. Trimming took 3 bases from V and 9 from J, leaving 7 bases between them. This CDR3 is built from 12 residues. Amplification of TCR alpha and beta CDR3 regions from RNA used iRepertoire nested multiplex PCR. TCRdb re-analysed the multiplex PCR reads in MiXCR, keeping a single row per CDR3 protein. The data contain about 140,000 distinct CDR3 sequences, around 42% of them singletons. The source of the sample is a study of glioma-infiltrating T cells. Study results and caveats: CDR3 overlap between tissue and blood was very small.

The sequence derives from a human donor with low-grade glioma or glioblastoma, undergoing nonglioma brain surgery, or in good health (not recorded which). What was sequenced was glioma tissue, nonneoplastic brain tissue, or PBMCs (not recorded which). V and J are TRBV24-1 and TRBJ2-2; no clear D gene. The CDR3 here is CATSDPRRELFF. Written as DNA, the CDR3 is TGTGCCACCAGTGATCCCCGCAGGGAGCTGTTTTTT.